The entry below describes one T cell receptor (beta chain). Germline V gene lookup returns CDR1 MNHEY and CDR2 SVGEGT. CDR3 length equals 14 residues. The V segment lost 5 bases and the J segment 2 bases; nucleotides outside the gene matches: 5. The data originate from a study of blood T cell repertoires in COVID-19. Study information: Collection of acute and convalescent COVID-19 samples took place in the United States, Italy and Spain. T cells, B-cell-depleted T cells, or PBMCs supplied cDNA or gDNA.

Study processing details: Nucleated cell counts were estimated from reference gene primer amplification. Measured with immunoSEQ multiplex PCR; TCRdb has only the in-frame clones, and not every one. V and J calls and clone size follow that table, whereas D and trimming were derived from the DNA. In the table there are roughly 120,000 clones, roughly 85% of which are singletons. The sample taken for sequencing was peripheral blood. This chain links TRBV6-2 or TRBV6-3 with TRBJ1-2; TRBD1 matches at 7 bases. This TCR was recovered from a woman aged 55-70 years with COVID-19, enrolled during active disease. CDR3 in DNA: TGTGCCAGCAGTCAACCACAGGGGAACTATGGCTACACCTTC. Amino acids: CASSQPQGNYGYTF.